Reported below is one TCR beta chain. Its antigen is still unknown. This sample was included in a study of blood T cells in healthy people across ages. Findings of the study overall: Long-lived donors carried more naive CD4+ cells and greater diversity than aged donors.

A sample-barcoded 5' primer and a J-beta primer mix were used in a second PCR of about 7 to 11 cycles. Each CDR3 protein gets one entry after TCRdb re-called the 5' RACE reads with MiXCR. The sample yields some 640,000 distinct CDR3 sequences, around 48% seen once. Each sample gave at least 7 million isolated PBMCs. The CDR3 is made up of 15 amino acids. Germline CDR1 and CDR2: SGHRS and YFSETQ. Trimming left V 6 bases short and J 1 base short, with 16 bases between. The clonotype was recovered from a woman in her sixties or seventies in good health. The specimen was blood. This sequence joins TRBV5-1 and TRBJ2-5; D may match TRBD1 or TRBD2 (6 bases each). The CDR3 coding sequence is TGCGCCAGCACCCGGGGAGGACAGAGCCAAGAGACCCAGTACTTC. It specifies CASTRGGQSQETQYF.